This TCR beta chain was retrieved from a study of T cell repertoires in cytomegalovirus infection. Study-wide background: TCR beta signatures that were public indicated CMV infection and matching HLA type. The study, taken as a whole, reports: People with CMV and the relevant HLA were identified by cumulative public TCR beta family frequency. The ex vivo response was dominated by HLA-C-restricted CMV-specific TCR beta clonotypes.

Per germline, CDR1 SEHNR and CDR2 FQNEAQ (reference sequence). V lost 3 bases, J lost 3 bases, and 3 bases stayed unmatched. The CDR3 runs 14 residues. TCRdb reanalysed the reads using MiXCR and keeps one entry per CDR3 protein. This table holds approximately 550,000 distinct CDR3 sequences, about 17% found once. This clonotype was detected ten times or more. Its matching antigen is unknown. The source of this sequence is a human donor in good health (CMV status not recorded). Some clones in this sample may be carry-over from other donors' samples. The V gene is TRBV7-9, the J gene TRBJ2-7; 9 bases align to TRBD2. Sequencing was performed on CD8+ T cells from PBMCs. CDR3 coding DNA: TGTGCCAGCAGCTTGGGACTAGCATACTACGAGCAGTACTTC. It specifies CASSLGLAYYEQYF.